The clone carrying this T cell receptor (beta chain) has at least ten counts. Its specificity is unknown. The data were taken from a study of read filtering for tumor transcriptome and immune sequencing. Study overall: Patients were around 17 male and 11 to 15 female, mean age approximately 70 years, range about 47 to 85. RNA-seq yielded only about 75 to 1273 TCR reads, IR-seq about 3.5 to 10.27 million. General observations from the study: Compared with RNA-seq, IR-seq gave much higher clonotype depth and reliability.

Molecular barcoded adaptors covering alpha/delta and beta/gamma chains were used on approximately 400 ng RNA. TCRdb recomputed calls from the reads with MiXCR, one row per CDR3 protein. The sample lists roughly 90,000 distinct CDR3 sequences, roughly 21% occurring once. The CDR3 runs to 13 residues. Germline assignment: CDR1 SQVTM and CDR2 ANQGSEA. Deletions cut 0 bases from V and 9 bases from J, with 12 bases between. This rearrangement joins TRBV29-1 to TRBJ2-1; D possibly matches TRBD1 or TRBD2 (5 bases each). The origin of this receptor is a donor at least 40 years old with multiple myeloma. Sequences were obtained from a population of CD138-negative cells sorted from bone marrow. CDR3 sequence (DNA): TGCAGCGTTGAAGAAAGGTTGAGGGGTGAGCAGTTCTTC. Translating gives CSVEERLRGEQFF.